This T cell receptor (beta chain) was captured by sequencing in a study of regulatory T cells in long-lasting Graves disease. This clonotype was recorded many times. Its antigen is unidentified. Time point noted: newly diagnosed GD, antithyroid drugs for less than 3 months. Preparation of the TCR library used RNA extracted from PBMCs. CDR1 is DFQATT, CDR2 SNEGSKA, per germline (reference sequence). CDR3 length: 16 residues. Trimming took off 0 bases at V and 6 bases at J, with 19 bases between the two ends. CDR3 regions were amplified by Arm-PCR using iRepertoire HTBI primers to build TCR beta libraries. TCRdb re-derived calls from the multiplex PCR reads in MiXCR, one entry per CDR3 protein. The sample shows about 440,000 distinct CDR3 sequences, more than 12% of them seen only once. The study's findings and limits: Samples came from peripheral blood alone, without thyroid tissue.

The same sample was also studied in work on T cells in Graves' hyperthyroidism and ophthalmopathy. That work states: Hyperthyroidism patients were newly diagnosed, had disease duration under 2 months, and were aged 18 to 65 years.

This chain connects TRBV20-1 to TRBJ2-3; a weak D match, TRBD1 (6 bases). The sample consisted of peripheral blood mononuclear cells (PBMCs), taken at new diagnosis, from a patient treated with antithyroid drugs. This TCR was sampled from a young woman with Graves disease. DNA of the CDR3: TGCAGTGCTAGAGACCGACAGGCCCTGGTATCGGATACGCAGTATTTT. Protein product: CSARDRQALVSDTQYF.